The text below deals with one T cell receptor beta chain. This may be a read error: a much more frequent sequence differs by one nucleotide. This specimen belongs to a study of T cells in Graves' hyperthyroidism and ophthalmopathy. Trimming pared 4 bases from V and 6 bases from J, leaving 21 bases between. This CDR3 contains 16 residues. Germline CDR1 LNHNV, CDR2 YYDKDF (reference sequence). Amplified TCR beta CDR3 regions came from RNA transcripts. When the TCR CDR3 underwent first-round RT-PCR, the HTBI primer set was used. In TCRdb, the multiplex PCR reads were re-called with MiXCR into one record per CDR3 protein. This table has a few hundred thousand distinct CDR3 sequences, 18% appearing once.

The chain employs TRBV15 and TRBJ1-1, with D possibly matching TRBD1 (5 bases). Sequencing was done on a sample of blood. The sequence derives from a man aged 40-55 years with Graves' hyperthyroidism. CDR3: CATSKDPGGDTPEAFF. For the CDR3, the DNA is TGTGCCACCAGCAAAGACCCCGGAGGGGATACCCCTGAAGCTTTCTTT. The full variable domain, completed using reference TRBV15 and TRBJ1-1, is DAMVIQNPRYQVTQFGKPVTLSCSQTLNHNVMYWYQQKSSQAPKLLFHYYDKDFNNEADTPDNFQSRRPNTSFCFLDIRSPGLGDTAMYLCATSKDPGGDTPEAFFGQGTRLTVV.